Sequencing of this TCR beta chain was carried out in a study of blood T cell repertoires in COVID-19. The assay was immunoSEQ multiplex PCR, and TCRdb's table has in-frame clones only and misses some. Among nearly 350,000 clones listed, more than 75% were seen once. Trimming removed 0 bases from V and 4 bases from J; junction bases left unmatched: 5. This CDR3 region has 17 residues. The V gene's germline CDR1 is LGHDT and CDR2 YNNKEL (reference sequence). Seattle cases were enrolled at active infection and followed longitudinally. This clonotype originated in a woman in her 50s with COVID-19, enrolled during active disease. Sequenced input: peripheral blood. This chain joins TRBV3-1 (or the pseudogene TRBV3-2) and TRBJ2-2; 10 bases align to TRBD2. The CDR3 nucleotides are TGTGCCAGCAGCCAAGATTCCCTAGCGGGAGTCACCGGGGAGCTGTTTTTT. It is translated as CASSQDSLAGVTGELFF.